This is a list of T cell receptor beta chains from one sample in a study of OX40 agonist ivuxolimab in advanced cancers. The table came from immunoSEQ multiplex PCR; TCRdb's copy has only in-frame clones and leaves some out. This table has approximately 13,000 clones, roughly 82% appearing once. Source: CD4+ or CD8+ T cells sorted from blood, taken in a trial of the OX40 agonist ivuxolimab. The receptors derive from an adult with an advanced solid tumor such as melanoma, head and neck, liver or kidney cancer. Each CDR3 is given with its conserved first and last residue. Fields, in order: clone size, V gene, J gene, D gene, CDR3 protein, CDR3 DNA. A D gene is named only where the DNA matches it firmly. Clone size is shown for a subset of rows, as once, few, many or a class of expanded clone.

>NA|TRBV19|TRBJ2-7|NA
CASSTGTVYEQYF
TGTGCCAGTAGCACCGGGACGGTCTACGAGCAGTACTTC
>NA|TRBV5-1|TRBJ2-1|TRBD2
CASSLVPAGVSEQFF
TGCGCCAGCAGCTTGGTTCCAGCGGGAGTTTCCGAGCAGTTCTTC
>NA|TRBV18|TRBJ1-5|TRBD1
CASSEGQSSNQPQHF
TGTGCCAGCTCAGAGGGACAGTCGAGCAATCAGCCCCAGCATTTT
>NA|TRBV4-2|TRBJ2-1|NA
CASSQVGNEQFF
TGTGCCAGCAGCCAAGTAGGCAATGAGCAGTTCTTC
>NA|TRBV6-4|TRBJ1-4|NA
CASSPGIAEEKLFF
TGTGCCAGCAGTCCAGGGATTGCGGAGGAAAAACTGTTTTTT
>NA|TRBV7-2|TRBJ1-3|TRBD1
CASSPGQGAPGNTIYF
TGTGCCAGCAGCCCCGGACAGGGGGCGCCTGGAAACACCATATATTTT
>NA|TRBV10-2|TRBJ2-1|TRBD2
CASSVGLAGYNEQFF
TGCGCCAGCAGCGTAGGACTAGCGGGATACAATGAGCAGTTCTTC
>NA|TRBV13|TRBJ2-1|NA
CASSLRHDNEQFF
TGTGCCAGCAGCTTACGTCATGACAATGAGCAGTTCTTC
>few|TRBV9|TRBJ2-5|TRBD2
CASNLAGAGGETQYF
TGTGCCAGCAATCTAGCGGGGGCAGGCGGGGAGACCCAGTACTTC
>NA|TRBV29-1|TRBJ2-5|NA
CSVARETQYF
TGCAGCGTTGCTAGGGAGACCCAGTACTTC
>few|TRBV11-2|TRBJ2-2|NA
CASSLSTGELFF
TGTGCCAGCAGTCTCAGCACCGGGGAGCTGTTTTTT
>few|TRBV6-5|TRBJ2-7|TRBD1
CASSYGTDYEQYF
TGTGCCAGCAGTTACGGGACAGATTACGAGCAGTACTTC
>NA|TRBV28|TRBJ1-1|NA
CASSYVNTEAFF
TGTGCCAGCAGTTACGTGAACACTGAAGCTTTCTTT
>NA|TRBV5-5|TRBJ2-7|NA
CASSPLGWEPEQYF
TGTGCCAGCAGCCCCCTAGGGTGGGAACCAGAGCAGTACTTC
>NA|TRBV6-1|TRBJ2-5|TRBD1
CASSAHPGQGETQYF
TGTGCCAGCAGTGCTCATCCGGGACAGGGCGAGACCCAGTACTTC
>NA|TRBV7-3|TRBJ1-5|TRBD1
CASSLGTAYSNQPQHF
TGTGCCAGCAGCTTGGGGACAGCTTATAGCAATCAGCCCCAGCATTTT
>few|TRBV29-1|TRBJ2-7|NA
CSVTGTLSSYEQYF
TGCAGCGTTACCGGGACACTGAGCTCCTACGAGCAGTACTTC
>NA|TRBV2|TRBJ2-1|TRBD2
CASSEMAGGPHEQFF
TGTGCCAGCAGTGAAATGGCGGGAGGGCCCCATGAGCAGTTCTTC
>few|TRBV6-5|TRBJ2-7|TRBD1
CASSQNRGYHEQYF
TGTGCCAGCAGTCAAAACAGGGGGTACCACGAGCAGTACTTC
>NA|TRBV29-1|TRBJ2-1|NA
CSVSRDNEQFF
TGCAGCGTTAGCCGGGACAATGAGCAGTTCTTC
>NA|TRBV9|TRBJ1-1|NA
CASSVESDMNTEAFF
TGTGCCAGCAGCGTAGAGTCAGACATGAACACTGAAGCTTTCTTT
>NA|TRBV6-5|TRBJ2-1|NA
CASSYSRGDNEQFF
TGTGCCAGCAGTTACTCGAGAGGGGACAATGAGCAGTTCTTC
>NA|TRBV18|TRBJ1-1|NA
CASSPSGNTEAFF
TGTGCCAGCTCACCATCCGGGAACACTGAAGCTTTCTTT
>NA|TRBV11-2|TRBJ2-3|TRBD2
CASSLDPGLAGDTQYF
TGTGCCAGCAGCTTAGATCCAGGACTAGCGGGAGATACGCAGTATTTT
>NA|TRBV7-7|TRBJ2-5|TRBD2
CASSLGLAGVQETQYF
TGTGCTAGCAGCTTAGGACTAGCGGGGGTACAAGAGACCCAGTACTTC
>NA|TRBV5-1|TRBJ2-3|TRBD1
CASSLYTGVGDTQYF
TGCGCCAGCAGCTTATATACAGGGGTGGGAGATACGCAGTATTTT
>NA|TRBV28|TRBJ1-5|NA
CASRSQAGGGYQPQHF
TGTGCCAGCAGATCGCAAGCGGGGGGCGGTTATCAGCCCCAGCATTTT
>NA|TRBV19|TRBJ2-7|NA
CASADGAVSYEQYF
TGTGCCAGCGCGGACGGGGCAGTCTCCTACGAGCAGTACTTC
>NA|TRBV7-8|TRBJ2-7|NA
CASSFEPGVYEQYF
TGTGCCAGCAGCTTCGAGCCAGGGGTCTACGAGCAGTACTTC
>NA|TRBV4-1|TRBJ1-5|NA
CASSQGNQPQHF
TGCGCCAGCAGCCAAGGAAATCAGCCCCAGCATTTT
>NA|TRBV5-4|TRBJ2-2|NA
CASSFFGGWSSAAGELFF
TGTGCCAGCAGCTTCTTTGGGGGGTGGAGCAGCGCGGCCGGGGAGCTGTTTTTT
>NA|TRBV4-1|TRBJ2-1|TRBD2
CASSQEGGSRNEQFF
TGCGCCAGCAGCCAAGAGGGCGGGAGTCGAAATGAGCAGTTCTTC
>NA|TRBV10-2|TRBJ1-2|NA
CASSESRIVDGYTF
TGCGCCAGCAGTGAGTCAAGGATAGTGGATGGCTACACCTTC
>NA|TRBV5-4|TRBJ1-2|NA
CASSGIRDYTF
TGTGCCAGCAGCGGCATCAGGGACTACACCTTC
>NA|TRBV6-5|TRBJ2-1|NA
CASSLGTFSYNEQFF
TGTGCCAGCAGTCTCGGGACTTTTTCCTACAATGAGCAGTTCTTC
>NA|TRBV10-3|TRBJ2-1|NA
CAISENVGLDEQFF
TGTGCCATCAGTGAGAACGTAGGGTTAGATGAGCAGTTCTTC
>NA|TRBV15|TRBJ1-1|TRBD1
CATSRDLGTADTEAFF
TGTGCCACCAGCAGAGATTTAGGGACAGCTGACACTGAAGCTTTCTTT
>NA|TRBV6-4|TRBJ2-1|NA
CASSSTGPFDEQFF
TGTGCCAGCAGTAGTACTGGACCATTTGATGAGCAGTTCTTC
>NA|TRBV6-5|TRBJ2-3|NA
CASRFDVTDTQYF
TGTGCCAGCAGATTCGACGTAACAGATACGCAGTATTTT
>few|TRBV2|TRBJ2-6|NA
CASLPGRTSGANVLTF
TGTGCCAGCCTTCCCGGACGGACCTCTGGGGCCAACGTCCTGACTTTC
>NA|TRBV5-6|TRBJ2-3|NA
CASSLDGTGTDTQYF
TGTGCCAGCAGCTTGGACGGGACTGGCACAGATACGCAGTATTTT
>NA|TRBV7-9|TRBJ1-3|NA
CASTPGNTIYF
TGTGCCAGCACGCCCGGAAACACCATATATTTT
>NA|TRBV6-1|TRBJ2-3|TRBD1
CASSPDRGSTDTQYF
TGTGCCAGCAGCCCTGACAGGGGTAGCACAGATACGCAGTATTTT
>NA|TRBV11-2|TRBJ2-7|TRBD1
CASNRDRAYEQYF
TGTGCCAGCAACCGGGACAGGGCCTACGAGCAGTACTTC
>NA|TRBV27|TRBJ2-1|NA
CASSLDRSSYNEQFF
TGTGCCAGCAGTCTCGACCGGAGCTCCTACAATGAGCAGTTCTTC
>NA|TRBV30|TRBJ2-1|NA
CAWSWAENEQFF
TGTGCCTGGAGTTGGGCCGAGAATGAGCAGTTCTTC
>once|TRBV10-3|TRBJ1-5|TRBD1
CAISEDRGGQPQHF
TGTGCCATCAGTGAAGACAGGGGTGGGCAGCCCCAGCATTTT
>NA|TRBV7-8|TRBJ2-7|TRBD2
CASSPGLAAYEQYF
TGTGCCAGCAGCCCCGGACTAGCGGCCTACGAGCAGTACTTC
>NA|TRBV6-6|TRBJ2-3|TRBD2
CASSGGASGSTDTQYF
TGTGCCAGCAGCGGAGGCGCTAGCGGGAGTACGGATACGCAGTATTTT
>few|TRBV10-2|TRBJ2-3|TRBD1
CASTDRVRTDTQYF
TGCGCCAGCACAGACAGGGTGAGGACAGATACGCAGTATTTT
>NA|TRBV7-6|TRBJ2-5|NA
CASSLDPAEETQYF
TGTGCCAGCAGCTTAGATCCAGCGGAAGAGACCCAGTACTTC
>few|TRBV4-1|TRBJ1-1|NA
CASSQSGVNTEAFF
TGCGCCAGCAGCCAATCGGGGGTGAACACTGAAGCTTTCTTT